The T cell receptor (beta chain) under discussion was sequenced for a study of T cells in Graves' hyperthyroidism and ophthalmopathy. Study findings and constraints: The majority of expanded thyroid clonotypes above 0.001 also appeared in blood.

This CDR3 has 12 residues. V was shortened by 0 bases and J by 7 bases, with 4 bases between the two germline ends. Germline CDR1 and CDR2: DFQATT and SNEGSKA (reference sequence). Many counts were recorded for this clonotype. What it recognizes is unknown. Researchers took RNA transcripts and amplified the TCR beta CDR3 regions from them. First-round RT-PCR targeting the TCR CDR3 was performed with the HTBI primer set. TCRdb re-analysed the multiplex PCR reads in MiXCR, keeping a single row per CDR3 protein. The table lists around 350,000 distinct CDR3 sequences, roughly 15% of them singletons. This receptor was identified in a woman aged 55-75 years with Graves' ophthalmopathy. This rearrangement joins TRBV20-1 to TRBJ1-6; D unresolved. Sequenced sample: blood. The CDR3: CSARETNSPLHF. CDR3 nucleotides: TGCAGTGCTAGAGAAACGAATTCACCCCTCCACTTT.